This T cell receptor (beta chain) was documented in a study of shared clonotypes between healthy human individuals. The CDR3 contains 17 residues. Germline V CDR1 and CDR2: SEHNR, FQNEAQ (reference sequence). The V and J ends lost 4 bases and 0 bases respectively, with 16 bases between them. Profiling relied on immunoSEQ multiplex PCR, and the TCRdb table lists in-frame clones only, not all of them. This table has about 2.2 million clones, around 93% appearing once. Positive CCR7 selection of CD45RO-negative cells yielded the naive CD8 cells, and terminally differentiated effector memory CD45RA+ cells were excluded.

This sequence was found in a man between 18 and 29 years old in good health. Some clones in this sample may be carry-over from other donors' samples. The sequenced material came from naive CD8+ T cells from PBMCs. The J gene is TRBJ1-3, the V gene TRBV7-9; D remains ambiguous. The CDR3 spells CASSSSRQSNSGNTIYF. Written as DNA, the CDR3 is TGTGCCAGCAGCTCTAGTCGGCAGAGCAACTCTGGAAACACCATATATTTT. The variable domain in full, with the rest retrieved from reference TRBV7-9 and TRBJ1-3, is DTGVSQNPRHKITKRGQNVTFRCDPISEHNRLYWYRQTLGQGPEFLTYFQNEAQLEKSRLLSDRFSAERPKGSFSTLEIQRTEQGDSAMYLCASSSSRQSNSGNTIYFGEGSWLTVV.